Reported below is one T cell receptor beta chain. The junction departs from germline at one end; a sequencing error may be responsible. The data were obtained in a study of tumor-infiltrating lymphocytes in primary liver carcinoma. The overall study: Sequencing of the samples generated roughly 3.65 to 7.5 million productive TCRbeta reads, with similar yields across tissue types.

The researchers produced TCR beta cDNA from approximately 0.45 ug total RNA with a constant-region primer. For TCR beta, libraries were produced by three nested multiplex PCR rounds using slightly modified ARM-PCR. A C-beta reverse primer and TRBV1-TRBV30 forward primers served in each of the first two PCR rounds, at about 9 cycles apiece. One entry per CDR3 protein results from TCRdb running MiXCR on the multiplex PCR reads. The profile shows tens of thousands of distinct CDR3 sequences, more than 65% of them singletons. CDR1 and CDR2 (germline): SQVTM, ANQGSEA. The CDR3 totals 12 residues. Between roughly 20 and 32 mg of unsorted bulk tissue served as the source from which RNA and DNA were co-extracted. There were only treatment-naive patients, all with chronic HBV infection.

This chain links TRBV29-1 with TRBJ1-1; 9 nucleotides align to TRBD1. This TCR came from a man aged 40-55 years with primary liver carcinoma and hepatitis B virus infection. The sample comprised liver tumor tissue from sampling region 1. Stated subset: tumor region T1, superior pole. CDR3 DNA sequence: TGCAGTGTTTTTACAGGGGGCACTGAAGTTTTCTTT. It encodes CSVFTGGTEVFF.